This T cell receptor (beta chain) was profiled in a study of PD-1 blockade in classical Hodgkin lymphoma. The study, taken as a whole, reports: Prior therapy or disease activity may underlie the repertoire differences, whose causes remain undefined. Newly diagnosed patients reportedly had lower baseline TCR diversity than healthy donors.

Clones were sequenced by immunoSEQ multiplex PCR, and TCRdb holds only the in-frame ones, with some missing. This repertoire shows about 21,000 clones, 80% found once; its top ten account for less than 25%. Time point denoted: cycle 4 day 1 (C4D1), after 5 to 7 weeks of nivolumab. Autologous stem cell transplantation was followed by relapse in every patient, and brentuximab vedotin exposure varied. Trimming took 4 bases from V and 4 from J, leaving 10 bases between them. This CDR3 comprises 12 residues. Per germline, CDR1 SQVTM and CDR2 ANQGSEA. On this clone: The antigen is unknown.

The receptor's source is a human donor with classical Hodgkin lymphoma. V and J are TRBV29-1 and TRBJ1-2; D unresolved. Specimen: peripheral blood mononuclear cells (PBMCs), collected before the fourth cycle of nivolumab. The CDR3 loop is CSVVPGPYGYTF. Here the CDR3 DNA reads TGCAGCGTTGTGCCAGGTCCCTATGGCTACACCTTC. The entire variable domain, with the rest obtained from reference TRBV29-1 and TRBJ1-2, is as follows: SAVISQKPSRDICQRGTSLTIQCQVDSQVTMMFWYRQQPGQSLTLIATANQGSEATYESGFVIDKFPISRPNLTFSTLTVSNMSPEDSSIYLCSVVPGPYGYTFGSGTRLTVV.